Shown below are 7 T cell receptor beta chains from a single sample sequenced in a study of CD8+CD57+ T cells in acquired aplastic anemia. Template material for TCR beta VDJ and CDR3 profiling consisted of genomic DNA. One entry per CDR3 protein results from TCRdb running MiXCR on the reads. The table records 100,000 to 150,000 distinct CDR3 sequences, around 46% of them present only once. Source material: sorted CD4+, CD8+, or CD8+CD57+ T cells (not recorded which) from PBMCs. The receptors stem from a human donor in good health, serving as a control.

This clonotype was recorded at least ten times. The rearrangement links TRBV11-2 to TRBJ2-6, with TRBD1 as a possible D gene (8 bases). Trimming removed 4 bases at V and 2 bases at J, with 21 bases between. Germline CDR1 reads SGHAT; CDR2 reads FQNNGV. The CDR3 is 19 amino acids. The CDR3 here is CASSSSTDRGGTGANVLTF. DNA of the CDR3: TGTGCCAGCAGCTCCTCGACCGACAGGGGAGGGACTGGGGCCAACGTCCTGACTTTC.

V gene TRBV10-3 combines with J gene TRBJ1-1; TRBD1 might be the D (6 bases). V lost 3 bases, J lost 4 bases, and 9 bases lay in between. The CDR3 extends over 13 amino acids. Germline V CDR1 and CDR2: ENHRY, SYGVKD. The CDR3 sequence is CAISDQGPTEAFF. DNA for the CDR3: TGTGCCATCAGTGATCAGGGGCCCACTGAAGCTTTCTTT.

This chain links TRBV15 with TRBJ1-5, with 10 bases matching TRBD1. Germline V gives CDR1 LNHNV, CDR2 YYDKDF (reference sequence). The CDR3 is 16 amino acids. V was pared by 0 bases and J by 3 bases, with 2 bases of the junction left unmatched. The CDR3: CATSREGQGNNQPQHF. The CDR3 coding sequence is TGTGCCACCAGCAGAGAGGGACAGGGGAACAATCAGCCCCAGCATTTT.

V usage is TRBV20-1 and J usage is TRBJ2-7; a weak D match, TRBD2 (6 bases). Trimming removed 6 bases from V and 0 bases from J, with 12 bases in between. The CDR3 runs 13 residues. Germline CDR1 is DFQATT and CDR2 is SNEGSKA (reference sequence). This CDR3 reads CSARSGLSYEQYF. For the CDR3, the DNA is TGCAGTGCCCGAAGCGGGCTCTCCTACGAGCAGTACTTC.

The chain uses TRBV9 and TRBJ2-1; D is undetermined. Germline loops: CDR1 SGDLS, CDR2 YYNGEE. The CDR3 is 15 amino acids. The V gene lost 3 bases and the J gene lost 6 bases, with 16 bases spanning the gap. CDR3 amino acids: CASSEILSGSNEQFF. The CDR3 nucleotides are TGTGCCAGCAGCGAAATACTATCGGGTTCCAATGAGCAGTTCTTC.

A remark on this clonotype: Since a much larger clone is just one base distant, this may be a read error. Likely a read error: the CDR3 ends without its conserved phenylalanine or tryptophan. V is TRBV11-1 and J is TRBJ2-2; tentative D call: TRBD1 (5 bases). This CDR3 is built from 16 residues. The V gene's germline CDR1 is SGHAT and CDR2 FQDESV (reference sequence). The ends were cut back, 5 bases at V and 7 bases at J, with 20 bases in the middle. The chain's CDR3 is CASSPGQLFGFGELFL. Here the CDR3 DNA reads TGTGCCAGCAGCCCCGGACAATTATTTGGGTTCGGGGAGCTGTTTCTT.

This clonotype was seen ten or more times. The chain combines TRBV7-9 with TRBJ1-1, with D possibly TRBD1 on 5 matching bases. The CDR3 runs 15 residues. The germline CDR1 and CDR2 sequences are SEHNR and FQNEAQ (reference sequence). V was pared by 0 bases and J by 1 base, with 9 bases between. CDR3 amino acids: CASSLANRQNTEAFF. In DNA, the CDR3 is TGTGCCAGCAGCTTAGCGAACAGGCAGAACACTGAAGCTTTCTTT.